This TCR beta chain was captured by sequencing in a study of blood T cell repertoires in COVID-19. At the level of the study: The United States, Italy and Spain provided the acute and convalescent COVID-19 samples.

The length of the CDR3 is 15 residues. Trimming left V 0 bases short and J 5 bases short, with 11 bases between. CDR1 and CDR2 from the germline V gene are MNHNY and SVGAGI (reference sequence). TCRdb's copy holds only in-frame clones and misses some; the assay was immunoSEQ multiplex PCR. Here the sample spans roughly 200,000 clones, about 90% being singletons. This clonotype was obtained from a man in his late teens or twenties with active or convalescent COVID-19. This chain joins TRBV6-6 and TRBJ1-5; a possible D gene is TRBD1 (6 bases). The sample comprised peripheral blood. CDR3 amino acids: CASSYSGPGDQPQHF. The CDR3 nucleotides read TGTGCCAGCAGTTACTCCGGTCCAGGGGATCAGCCCCAGCATTTT.